This T cell receptor (beta chain) was obtained from a study of OX40 agonist ivuxolimab in advanced cancers. Overall study findings and caveats: There was clonal expansion of CD4+ and CD8+ blood T cells by week 6 at 0.1 to 3.0 mg/kg. Antigen specificity remained undetermined for the expanded peripheral T cells. Partial responders receiving 0.1-3.0 mg/kg showed among the lowest clonal expansion.

Measured with immunoSEQ multiplex PCR; TCRdb has only the in-frame clones, and not every one. Among about 67,000 clones listed, roughly nine tenths were seen once. Comments on this clone: What it recognizes is unknown.

V gave up 4 bases and J gave up 2 bases, with 16 bases separating them. The CDR3 spans 16 residues. CDR1 and CDR2 from the germline V gene are MGHRA and YSYEKL. This TCR derives from an adult with an advanced solid tumor such as melanoma, head and neck, liver or kidney cancer. The chain has TRBV4-1 and TRBJ2-3, with D possibly matching TRBD1 (7 bases). Here the sequenced sample was CD4+ or CD8+ T cells sorted from blood, taken in a trial of the OX40 agonist ivuxolimab. The DNA for the CDR3 is TGCGCCAGCAGCCGAATCCAGGGGGGTCCCACAGATACGCAGTATTTT. It is translated as CASSRIQGGPTDTQYF.